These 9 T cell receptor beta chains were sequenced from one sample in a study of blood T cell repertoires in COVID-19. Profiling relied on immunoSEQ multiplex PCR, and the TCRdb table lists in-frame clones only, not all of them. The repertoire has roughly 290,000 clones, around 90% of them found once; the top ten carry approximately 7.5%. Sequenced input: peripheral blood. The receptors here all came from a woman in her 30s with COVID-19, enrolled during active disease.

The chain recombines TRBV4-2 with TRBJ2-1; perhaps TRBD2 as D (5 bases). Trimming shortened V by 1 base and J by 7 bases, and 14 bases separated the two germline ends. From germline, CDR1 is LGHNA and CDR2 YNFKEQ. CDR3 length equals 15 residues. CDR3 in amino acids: CASSQGSGLDNEQFF. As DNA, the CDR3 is TGTGCCAGCAGCCAAGGAAGCGGTTTAGATAATGAGCAGTTCTTC.

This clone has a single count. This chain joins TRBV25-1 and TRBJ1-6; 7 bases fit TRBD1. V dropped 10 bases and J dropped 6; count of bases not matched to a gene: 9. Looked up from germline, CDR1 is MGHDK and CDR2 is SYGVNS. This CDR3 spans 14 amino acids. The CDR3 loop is CATQGVGGNSPLHF. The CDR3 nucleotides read TGTGCCACCCAGGGGGTGGGCGGTAATTCACCCCTCCACTTT.

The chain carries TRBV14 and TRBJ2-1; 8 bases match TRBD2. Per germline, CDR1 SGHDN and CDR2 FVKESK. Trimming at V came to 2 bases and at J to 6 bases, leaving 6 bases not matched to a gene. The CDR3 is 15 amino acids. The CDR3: CASSQLAGILNEQFF. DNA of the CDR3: TGTGCCAGCAGCCAACTAGCGGGTATTCTCAATGAGCAGTTCTTC.

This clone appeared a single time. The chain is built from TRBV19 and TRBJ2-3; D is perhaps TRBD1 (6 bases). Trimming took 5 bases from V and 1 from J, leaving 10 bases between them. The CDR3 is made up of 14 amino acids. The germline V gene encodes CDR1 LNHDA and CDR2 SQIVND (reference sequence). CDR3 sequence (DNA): TGTGCCAGTAGTCCCCGGACAGGCACAGATACGCAGTATTTT. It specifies CASSPRTGTDTQYF.

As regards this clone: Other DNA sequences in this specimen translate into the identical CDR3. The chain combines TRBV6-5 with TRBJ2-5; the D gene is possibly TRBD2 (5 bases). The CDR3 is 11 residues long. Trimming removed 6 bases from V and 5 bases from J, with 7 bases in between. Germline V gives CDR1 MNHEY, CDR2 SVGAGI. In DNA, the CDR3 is TGTGCCAGCAGCCGCGGGGAGACCCAGTACTTC. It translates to CASSRGETQYF.

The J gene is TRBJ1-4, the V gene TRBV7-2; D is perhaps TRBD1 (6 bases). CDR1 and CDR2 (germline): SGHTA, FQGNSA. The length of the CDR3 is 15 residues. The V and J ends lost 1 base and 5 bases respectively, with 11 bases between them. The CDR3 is CASSLDGQPNEKLFF. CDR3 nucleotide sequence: TGTGCCAGCAGCTTAGACGGACAGCCGAATGAAAAACTGTTTTTT. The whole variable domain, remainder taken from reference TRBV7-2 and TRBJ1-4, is GAGVSQSPSNKVTEKGKDVELRCDPISGHTALYWYRQSLGQGLEFLIYFQGNSAPDKSGLPSDRFSAERTGGSVSTLTIQRTQQEDSAVYLCASSLDGQPNEKLFFGSGTQLSVL.

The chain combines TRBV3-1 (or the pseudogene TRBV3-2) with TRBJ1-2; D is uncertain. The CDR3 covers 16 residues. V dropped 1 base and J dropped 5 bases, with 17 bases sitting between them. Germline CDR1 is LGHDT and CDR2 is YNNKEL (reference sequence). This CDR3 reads CASSQGVRVFGYGYTF. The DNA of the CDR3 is TGTGCCAGCAGCCAAGGGGTGCGGGTCTTCGGGTATGGCTACACCTTC.

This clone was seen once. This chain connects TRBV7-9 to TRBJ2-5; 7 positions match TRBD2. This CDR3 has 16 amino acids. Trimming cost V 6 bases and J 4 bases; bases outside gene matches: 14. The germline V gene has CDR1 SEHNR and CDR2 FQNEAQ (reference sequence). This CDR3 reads CASRIGGKRETETQYF. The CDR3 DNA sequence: TGTGCCAGCAGGATCGGCGGCAAGCGGGAAACAGAGACCCAGTACTTC.

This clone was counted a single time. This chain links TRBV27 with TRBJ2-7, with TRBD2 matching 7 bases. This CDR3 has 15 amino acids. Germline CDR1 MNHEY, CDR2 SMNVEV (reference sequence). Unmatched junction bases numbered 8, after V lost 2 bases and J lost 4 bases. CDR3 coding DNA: TGTGCCAGCAGTTTACTAGCGGACCCACGGTACGAGCAGTACTTC. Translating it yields CASSLLADPRYEQYF.